The rows below give T cell receptor beta chains drawn from one sample of a study of identical twins. TCRdb recomputed calls from the 5' RACE reads with MiXCR, one row per CDR3 protein. The sample holds around 95,000 distinct CDR3 sequences, 4.5% to 6.5% seen once. Sequenced: memory T cells sorted from blood. These receptors were obtained from a woman in her 50s in good health. The CDR3 runs from the conserved cysteine through the conserved F or W.

CDR3,V,J
CASSIPAGDGYTF,TRBV5-1,TRBJ1-2
CATSRELGYNEQFF,TRBV15,TRBJ2-1
CSALGGISSYNEQFF,TRBV20-1,TRBJ2-1
CASSSAGQRATEAFF,TRBV5-1,TRBJ1-1
CASSVGTLGQNIQYF,TRBV9,TRBJ2-4
CASSSPGPDPYTF,TRBV7-9,TRBJ1-2
CASSRTSGQGDEQFF,TRBV7-2,TRBJ2-1
CATSRGSSDTQYF,TRBV15,TRBJ2-3
CASSSTSGPPRETQYF,TRBV11-2,TRBJ2-5
CASRGPGNGDNQPQHF,TRBV19,TRBJ1-5
CASRLRTSGYNEQFF,TRBV2,TRBJ2-1
CASSLVAEYNEQFF,TRBV5-1,TRBJ2-1
CASSQNKGGGETQYF,TRBV3-1,TRBJ2-5
CASSSSKGASYNEQFF,TRBV28,TRBJ2-1
CASSPLSGELFF,TRBV18,TRBJ2-2
CASSLGVSYTF,TRBV12-3/TRBV12-4,TRBJ1-2
CASSLAVPLKTGELFF,TRBV7-6,TRBJ2-2
CASSSPGGSRNEQYF,TRBV11-2,TRBJ2-7
CASSSYGALPVQYF,TRBV13,TRBJ2-7
CASSLFGDQPQHF,TRBV5-1,TRBJ1-5
CASSPREIETQYF,TRBV6-2/TRBV6-3,TRBJ2-5
CSVGLLRQGNTEAFF,TRBV29-1,TRBJ1-1
CAWTGEAEAFF,TRBV30,TRBJ1-1
CASSLERDPWKQFF,TRBV7-9,TRBJ2-1
CASKDPQRRNTIYF,TRBV19,TRBJ1-3
CASREGRDRAKNIQYF,TRBV11-3,TRBJ2-4
CASSLPLAAGADTQYF,TRBV12-3/TRBV12-4,TRBJ2-3